This T cell receptor beta chain stems from a study of blood T cell repertoires in COVID-19. This clone was found once. Sequencing used immunoSEQ multiplex PCR; TCRdb keeps in-frame clones, though not all of them. Altogether about 190,000 clones are present, roughly 80% being singletons, with the ten largest covering about 7.2%. CDR3 size: 14 residues. The V end lost 2 bases, the J end lost 6 bases, and 11 bases lay between the germline ends. Germline-derived CDR1 and CDR2 are LNHDA and SQIVND (reference sequence). The chain couples TRBV19 to TRBJ1-5; D call uncertain. Material for sequencing was peripheral blood. The origin of this receptor is a man in his fifties or sixties with acute or convalescent COVID-19. The CDR3 loop is CASSIRGAGQPQHF. The CDR3 DNA sequence: TGTGCCAGTAGTATACGGGGAGCCGGTCAGCCCCAGCATTTT. The full variable domain, with the rest looked up from reference TRBV19 and TRBJ1-5, is DGGITQSPKYLFRKEGQNVTLSCEQNLNHDAMYWYRQDPGQGLRLIYYSQIVNDFQKGDIAEGYSVSREKKESFPLTVTSAQKNPTAFYLCASSIRGAGQPQHFGDGTRLSIL.